The clone carrying this TCR beta chain was counted a single time. CDR3 size: 15 residues. The V end lost 3 bases, the J end lost 11 bases, and 19 bases lay between the germline ends. Germline CDR1 reads MDHEN; CDR2 reads SYDVKM. Primed by a sample-barcoded 5' primer and a J-beta primer mix, a second PCR proceeded for 7 to 11 cycles. TCRdb analysed the 5' RACE reads with MiXCR anew, one entry per CDR3 protein. The sample contains 1.5 million to 2 million distinct CDR3 sequences, about 50% of which appear only once. These data originate in a study of blood T cells in healthy people across ages. The authors extracted at least 5 micrograms of total RNA per sample.

The V and J genes are TRBV28 and TRBJ1-4; a possible D gene is TRBD1 (6 bases). The TCR was taken from a woman aged 40 to 50 in good health. The sequenced material came from blood. CDR3 coding DNA: TGTGCCAGCAGTTTTTCCGGGCCCTTAGGGGGGAAACTGTTTTTT. This codes for CASSFSGPLGGKLFF. Variable domain in full (rest from reference TRBV28 and TRBJ1-4): DVKVTQSSRYLVKRTGEKVFLECVQDMDHENMFWYRQDPGLGLRLIYFSYDVKMKEKGDIPEGYSVSREKKERFSLILESASTNQTSMYLCASSFSGPLGGKLFFGSGTQLSVL.